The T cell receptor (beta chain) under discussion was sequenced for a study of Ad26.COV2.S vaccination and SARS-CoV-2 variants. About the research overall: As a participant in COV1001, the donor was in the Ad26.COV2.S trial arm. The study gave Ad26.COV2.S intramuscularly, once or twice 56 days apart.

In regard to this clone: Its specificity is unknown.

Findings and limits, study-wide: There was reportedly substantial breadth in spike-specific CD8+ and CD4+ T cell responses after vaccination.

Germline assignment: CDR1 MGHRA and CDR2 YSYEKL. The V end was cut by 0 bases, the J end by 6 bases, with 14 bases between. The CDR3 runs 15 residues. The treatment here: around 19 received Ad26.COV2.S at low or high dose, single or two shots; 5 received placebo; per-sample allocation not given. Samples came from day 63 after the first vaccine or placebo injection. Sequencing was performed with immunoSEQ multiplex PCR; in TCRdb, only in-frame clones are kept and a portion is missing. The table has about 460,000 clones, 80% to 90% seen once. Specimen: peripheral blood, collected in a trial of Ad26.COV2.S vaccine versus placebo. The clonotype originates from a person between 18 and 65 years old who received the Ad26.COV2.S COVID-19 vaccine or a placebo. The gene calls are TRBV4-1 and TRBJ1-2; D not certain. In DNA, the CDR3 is TGCGCCAGCAGCCAAGATCAGGTATTGACGGATGGCTACACCTTC. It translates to CASSQDQVLTDGYTF.